The TCR beta chain under discussion was sequenced for a study of CD8 T cells in Susac syndrome (dated by TCRdb to 2018 to 2020). Some background on the complete study: Repertoire sequencing was used to test whether CD8+ T cell activation and differentiation in Susac syndrome was antigen driven.

Broader findings and caveats from the paper: The number of individuals in the TCR sequencing and HLA analysis was acknowledged as relatively small.

Note on this clonotype: The specificity of this receptor is unknown. No base qualities exist here, and no much larger clone lies one base off it.

At the junction V is shortened by 1 base and J by 0 bases, with 10 bases in between. Taken from cysteine to phenylalanine, the CDR3 has 15 residues. CDR3 DNA only is kept here, 45 bases in frame from base 1. In the germline V gene (reference sequence), CDR1 corresponds to LNHDA and CDR2 to SQIVND. RNA was extracted using the RNeasy kit, and roughly 0.45 to 1 microgram was reverse transcribed with random hexamers. The immunoSEQ multiplex PCR assay, covering 54 Vbeta and 13 Jbeta segments, was used to amplify TCR beta CDR3 regions. PCR amplification bias was corrected using a synthetic template baseline for primer optimization and computational correction. As for how the authors treated the data: Reads were annotated to V, D and J genes per IMGT and analyzed with immunoSEQ Analyzer, keeping only productive sequences. Clonality was computed as one minus Shannon entropy normalized by log2 of the number of productive unique sequences. For each patient and control, public and private clones were evaluated within the 100 most prevalent clones. Clones were defined as Susac-specific if absent from the healthy and MS cohorts, from 1052 published viral clones and from other ImmuneACCESS disease sequences. TCRdb reanalyzed the raw reads on its own, using fastp at Q25 for trimming and MiXCR for clone calling, and kept in-frame beta chains. Rows are unified per CDR3 protein, each entry keeping the most common DNA and genes. TCRdb, not the original authors, processed these V and J calls. In all, the sample holds about 120,000 distinct CDR3 sequences, and roughly 94% of those were seen once. The leading ten clones occupy 0.1% to 0.15% of the sample.

Peripheral blood CD8+ and CD4+ T cells from healthy donors, Susac syndrome patients and multiple sclerosis patients were profiled using high-throughput TCR beta sequencing. Multiple sclerosis controls were treatment-naive patients with stable or active relapsing-remitting disease fulfilling revised McDonald criteria. Bulk CD8+ and CD4+ T cells were purified magnetically by negative isolation, whereas CD8+ TEMRA cells were enriched by FACS. Blood was collected in EDTA tubes and processed within 24 hours, with PBMCs isolated through density gradient centrifugation. PBMCs destined for TCR sequencing were cryopreserved in liquid nitrogen and later thawed in a 37 °C water bath. A purity of at least 90% was achieved for sorted or isolated CD4+, CD8+ and CD8+ TEMRA cells.

This receptor was obtained from a human donor with multiple sclerosis. The sequenced material came from CD4+ T cells from PBMCs. Here the chain combines TRBV19 and TRBJ2-7; no D gene is confidently identified. The CDR3 region has the sequence CASSIGTVTSYEQYF. The DNA is TGTGCCAGTAGTATAGGAACAGTTACCTCCTACGAGCAGTACTTC.